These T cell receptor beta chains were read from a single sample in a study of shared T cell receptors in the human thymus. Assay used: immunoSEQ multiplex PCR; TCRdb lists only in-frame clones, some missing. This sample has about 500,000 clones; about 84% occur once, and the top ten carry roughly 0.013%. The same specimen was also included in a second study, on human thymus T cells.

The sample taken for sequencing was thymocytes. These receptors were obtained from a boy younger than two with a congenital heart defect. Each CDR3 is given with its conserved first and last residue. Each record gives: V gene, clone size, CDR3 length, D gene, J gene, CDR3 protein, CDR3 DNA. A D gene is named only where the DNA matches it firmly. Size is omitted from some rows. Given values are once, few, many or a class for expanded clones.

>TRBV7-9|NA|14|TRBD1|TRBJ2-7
CASSPGQGAGEQYF
TGTGCCAGCAGCCCGGGACAGGGGGCGGGCGAGCAGTACTTC
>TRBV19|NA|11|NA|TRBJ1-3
CARRVGNTIYF
TGTGCCCGGCGGGTTGGAAACACCATATATTTT
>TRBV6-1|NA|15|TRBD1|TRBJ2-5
CASSEQGAAQETQYF
TGTGCCAGCAGTGAACAGGGGGCCGCCCAAGAGACCCAGTACTTC
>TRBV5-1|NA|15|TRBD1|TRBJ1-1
CASRGDRFENTEAFF
TGCGCCAGCAGGGGGGACAGGTTTGAAAACACTGAAGCTTTCTTT
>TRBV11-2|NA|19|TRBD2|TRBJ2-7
CASFGWGEPGSGSSYEQYF
TGTGCCAGCTTCGGGTGGGGGGAGCCGGGGAGCGGGAGCTCCTACGAGCAGTACTTC
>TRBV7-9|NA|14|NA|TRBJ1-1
CASSFRDKPRRAFF
TGTGCCAGCAGCTTTCGGGACAAGCCACGGCGGGCTTTCTTT
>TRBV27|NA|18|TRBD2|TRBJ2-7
CASSPLVGEGPIGGEQYF
TGTGCCAGCAGTCCCCTAGTGGGGGAGGGCCCAATTGGGGGCGAGCAGTACTTC
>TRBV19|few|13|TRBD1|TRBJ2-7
CASKGTGTYEQYF
TGTGCCAGTAAGGGGACAGGCACCTACGAGCAGTACTTC
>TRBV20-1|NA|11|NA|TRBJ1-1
CSATGDTEAFF
TGCAGTGCTACAGGGGACACTGAAGCTTTCTTT
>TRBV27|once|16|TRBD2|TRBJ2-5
CASSIASGIEIETQYF
TGTGCCAGCAGTATCGCTAGCGGGATCGAAATAGAGACCCAGTACTTC
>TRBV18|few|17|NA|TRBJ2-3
CASSPTERVPGTDTQYF
TGTGCCAGCTCACCGACCGAGAGGGTGCCGGGGACAGATACGCAGTATTTT
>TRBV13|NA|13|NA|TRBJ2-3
CASSLREVDTQYF
TGTGCCAGCAGCTTGAGGGAGGTCGATACGCAGTATTTT
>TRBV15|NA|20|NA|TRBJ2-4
CATSRVYRRGEEIAKNIQYF
TGTGCCACCAGCAGAGTTTACCGACGTGGGGAGGAGATAGCCAAAAACATTCAGTACTTC
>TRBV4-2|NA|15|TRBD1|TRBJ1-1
CASSQDRTGKMGAFF
TGTGCCAGCAGCCAAGATAGGACAGGGAAGATGGGAGCTTTCTTT
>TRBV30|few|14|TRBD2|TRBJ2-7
CAFQLAGGSYEQYF
TGTGCCTTCCAACTAGCGGGCGGCTCCTACGAGCAGTACTTC
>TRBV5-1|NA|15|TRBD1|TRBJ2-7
CASSLGGQVHGEQYF
TGCGCCAGCAGCTTGGGGGGACAGGTCCATGGCGAGCAGTACTTC
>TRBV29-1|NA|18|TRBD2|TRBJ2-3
CSVVCKASGPPPGDTQYF
TGCAGCGTTGTATGTAAAGCTAGCGGACCTCCCCCAGGGGATACGCAGTATTTT
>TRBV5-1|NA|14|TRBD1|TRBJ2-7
CASSLGQGGHEQYF
TGCGCCAGCAGCTTAGGACAGGGGGGGCACGAGCAGTACTTC
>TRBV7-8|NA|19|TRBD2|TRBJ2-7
CASSPRAWLAGGSSYEQYF
TGTGCCAGCAGCCCCCGGGCGTGGCTAGCGGGAGGGTCCTCCTACGAGCAGTACTTC
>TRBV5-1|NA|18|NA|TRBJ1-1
CASSLAEGNLVHFTEAFF
TGCGCCAGCAGCTTGGCCGAGGGTAATCTGGTCCATTTCACTGAAGCTTTCTTT
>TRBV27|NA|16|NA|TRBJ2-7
CASSSRRVPSSYEQYF
TGTGCCAGCAGTAGCCGCCGGGTCCCAAGCTCCTACGAGCAGTACTTC
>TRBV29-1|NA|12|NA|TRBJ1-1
CSVGQRNTEAFF
TGCAGCGTCGGACAGAGGAACACTGAAGCTTTCTTT